The T cell receptor beta chain under discussion was sequenced for a study of T cells in Graves' hyperthyroidism and ophthalmopathy. What was amplified from RNA transcripts were TCR beta CDR3 regions. HTBI primers were used for first-round RT-PCR of the TCR CDR3. MiXCR, applied by TCRdb to the multiplex PCR reads, yields one record per CDR3 protein. This table holds nearly 600,000 distinct CDR3 sequences, 14% found once. The CDR3 totals 13 residues. The V end lost 5 bases, the J end lost 3 bases, and 11 bases lay between the germline ends. CDR1 LNHDA and CDR2 SQIVND come from the germline V gene (reference sequence).

This receptor was identified in a woman between 18 and 30 years old with Graves' ophthalmopathy. What was sequenced was blood. The J gene is TRBJ2-7, the V gene TRBV19; D unresolved. CDR3 region: CASSFRTGYEQYF. In DNA form, the CDR3 reads TGTGCCAGTAGTTTCCGGACGGGCTACGAGCAGTACTTC.